The clone carrying this T cell receptor (beta chain) was seen a few times. Its antigen is unknown. The CDR3 has 14 residues. From germline, CDR1 is LNHNV and CDR2 YYDKDF (reference sequence). Trimming stripped 1 base from V and 8 bases from J, with 11 bases between. This sample is part of a study of OX40 agonist ivuxolimab in advanced cancers. Study-level information: As their treatment, patients were administered ivuxolimab, an agonistic anti-OX40 (CD134) antibody.

Produced via immunoSEQ multiplex PCR; TCRdb's table is partial and in-frame only. The data show about 62,000 clones, around 82% seen once. Study-wide points: At doses 0.1 to 3.0 mg/kg, CD4+ and CD8+ clones expanded. The average count of expanded clones was higher among CD8+ T cells than among CD4+.

This TCR was sampled from an adult with an advanced solid tumor such as melanoma, head and neck, liver or kidney cancer. This chain links TRBV15 with TRBJ2-2, with D possibly TRBD2 on 6 matching bases. The sequenced sample was CD4+ or CD8+ T cells sorted from blood, obtained in a trial of the OX40 agonist ivuxolimab. The CDR3 DNA follows: TGTGCCACCAGCAGAGGGGAGGTCCGAGGGGAGCTGTTTTTT. Translated, it gives CATSRGEVRGELFF.